Presented here are 26 T cell receptor beta chains from one specimen sequenced in a study of cytomegalovirus exposure and HLA in healthy donors (dated by TCRdb to about 2017). The library was generated by the immunoSEQ multiplex PCR assay. The multiplex PCR relied on a mix of 60 forward primers for TCR Vbeta segments and 13 reverse primers for TCR Jbeta segments. TCRdb holds this immuneACCESS table with in-frame rearrangements only. Some clones are missing; in checked studies, unresolved V genes explain under half, and the rest has no known cause. This sample lists 150,000 to 200,000 clones; around 68% were detected once. The ten largest clones add up to roughly 1.4% of the sample. The sample consisted of PBMCs. The origin of the receptors is a man aged 45-60 years in good health and CMV-seronegative.

V and J are TRBV4-1 and TRBJ2-5; the match to TRBD1 covers 9 bases. Per germline, CDR1 MGHRA and CDR2 YSYEKL. The CDR3 spans 15 residues. Losses at the gene ends were 0 bases for V and 3 bases for J; bases not matched to a gene: 2. For the CDR3, the DNA is TGCGCCAGCAGCCAAGAGGGGACAGGGAAAGAGACCCAGTACTTC. Protein product: CASSQEGTGKETQYF.

This clone was seen a few times. V and J are TRBV6-5 and TRBJ2-1; 7 bases match TRBD2. The CDR3 runs to 12 residues. Germline-derived CDR1 and CDR2 are MNHEY and SVGAGI. V lost 6 bases to trimming and J lost 9 bases; unmatched junction nucleotides: 5. The CDR3 here is CASSPGGGEQFF. Here the CDR3 DNA reads TGTGCCAGCAGCCCTGGGGGGGGTGAGCAGTTCTTC.

The J gene is TRBJ1-3, the V gene TRBV7-2; D is possibly TRBD1 (6 bases). Germline CDR1 and CDR2: SGHTA and FQGNSA. Trimming pared 5 bases from V and 6 bases from J, leaving 17 bases between. The CDR3 runs to 15 residues. CDR3 sequence: CASSAITGNPNTIYF. The CDR3 DNA is TGTGCCAGCAGCGCAATCACAGGGAACCCAAACACCATATATTTT.

Here the CDR3 DNA reads TGTGCCAGCTCAGCCGTTATCGGTACCTATGGCTACACCTTC. Translating gives CASSAVIGTYGYTF. This rearrangement joins TRBV18 to TRBJ1-2; the D is unclear. There are 14 residues in the CDR3. With 5 bases removed from V and 4 bases from J, the gap between germline ends came to 14 bases. Germline loops: CDR1 KGHSH, CDR2 LQKENI.

The V gene is TRBV2, the J gene TRBJ1-5; D is uncertain. This CDR3 contains 15 residues. The germline V gene encodes CDR1 SNHLY and CDR2 FYNNEI. V lost 4 bases, J lost 0 bases, and 10 bases lay in between. The CDR3 protein is CASSASVNSNQPQHF. For the CDR3, the DNA is TGTGCCAGCAGTGCGTCGGTTAATAGCAATCAGCCCCAGCATTTT.

The gene calls are TRBV19 and TRBJ2-1; 7 bases align to TRBD1. Per the germline V gene, CDR1 is LNHDA and CDR2 is SQIVND (reference sequence). V gave up 10 bases and J gave up 2 bases; unmatched junction bases: 5. The CDR3 runs 13 residues. This chain's CDR3 is CAIDRDPYNEQFF. For the CDR3, the DNA is TGTGCCATTGACAGGGACCCCTACAATGAGCAGTTCTTC.

V and J are TRBV7-6 and TRBJ2-7; 9 bases line up with TRBD1. V lost 6 bases to trimming and J lost 3 bases; unmatched junction nucleotides: 9. Germline-derived CDR1 and CDR2 are SGHVS and FNYEAQ. The length of the CDR3 is 15 residues. The CDR3 here is CASSSGTGSFYEQYF. The CDR3 DNA reads as TGTGCCAGCAGTTCCGGGACAGGGAGTTTCTACGAGCAGTACTTC.

This chain links TRBV6-5 with TRBJ1-2; TRBD1 agrees at 7 bases. The CDR3 consists of 13 residues. With V trimmed by 5 bases and J by 4 bases, 4 bases remained unmatched. Germline V CDR1 and CDR2: MNHEY, SVGAGI. In DNA form, the CDR3 reads TGTGCCAGCAGTCCGCAGGGGGGCTATGGCTACACCTTC. This gives the protein CASSPQGGYGYTF.

This rearrangement joins TRBV28 to TRBJ2-3, with 9 bases fitting TRBD2. In germline, CDR1 is MDHEN, CDR2 SYDVKM. The CDR3 consists of 15 residues. V was clipped by 2 bases and J by 3 bases; unmatched bases: 3. The CDR3 here is CASSLAGGQTDTQYF. In nucleotides, the CDR3 is TGTGCCAGCAGTTTAGCGGGGGGGCAAACAGATACGCAGTATTTT.

V is TRBV15 and J is TRBJ1-3; no clear D. Germline assignment: CDR1 LNHNV and CDR2 YYDKDF (reference sequence). The CDR3 is 13 residues long. Trimming stripped 0 bases from V and 3 bases from J, with 3 bases between. CDR3 nucleotide sequence: TGTGCCACCAGCAGAGATCGTGGAAACACCATATATTTT. Amino acid sequence: CATSRDRGNTIYF.

Here the CDR3 DNA reads TGTGCCAGCAGTTTAAACAGGATCATGAACACTGAAGCTTTCTTT. Translating gives CASSLNRIMNTEAFF. The rearrangement links TRBV6-5 to TRBJ1-1; tentative D call: TRBD1 (5 bases). Germline CDR1 reads MNHEY; CDR2 reads SVGAGI. The CDR3 has 15 residues. The ends were cut back, 4 bases at V and 0 bases at J, with 12 bases in the middle.

This chain connects TRBV11-2 to TRBJ1-4, with unresolved D. The CDR3 loop spans 16 amino acids. Germline V lookup: CDR1 SGHAT, CDR2 FQNNGV. V lost 5 bases, J lost 5 bases, and 18 bases lay in between. The CDR3 protein is CASSQRAHALNEKLFF. Written as DNA, the CDR3 is TGTGCCAGCAGCCAGAGGGCCCATGCCTTAAATGAAAAACTGTTTTTT.

The chain carries TRBV11-1 and TRBJ2-5; TRBD2 aligns across 9 bases. This CDR3 has 17 residues. Germline-derived CDR1 and CDR2 are SGHAT and FQDESV (reference sequence). V shed 1 base and J 9 bases; nucleotides not matched to a gene: 15. The CDR3 nucleotides are TGTGCCAGCAGCTTAGTTGGGGCTAGCGGGGCTGTCGTGGCCCAGTACTTC. It codes for CASSLVGASGAVVAQYF.

This rearrangement joins TRBV19 to TRBJ1-3; D may be TRBD1 (6 bases). The CDR3 consists of 14 residues. CDR1 is LNHDA and CDR2 is SQIVND in the germline V gene (reference sequence). The germline V and J ends were trimmed by 6 bases and 4 bases, with 13 bases remaining between them. Here the CDR3 reads CASRTTGYGNTIYF. CDR3 bases: TGTGCCAGTAGGACTACAGGGTACGGAAACACCATATATTTT.

The gene calls are TRBV7-9 and TRBJ1-1; no reliable D call. The CDR3 covers 14 residues. Trimming removed 1 base at V and 7 bases at J, with 13 bases between. Per germline, CDR1 SEHNR and CDR2 FQNEAQ (reference sequence). CDR3 DNA: TGTGCCAGCAGCTTAGAAAGGCCACGAGGTGAAGCTTTCTTT. It translates to CASSLERPRGEAFF.

The chain employs TRBV19 and TRBJ2-2; D remains ambiguous. Germline V lookup: CDR1 LNHDA, CDR2 SQIVND (reference sequence). This CDR3 spans 15 amino acids. V shed 7 bases and J shed 4 bases, with 16 bases lying between them. CDR3 region: CASIPDTQVTGELFF. CDR3 nucleotides: TGTGCCAGTATACCAGACACCCAAGTCACCGGGGAGCTGTTTTTT.

This chain links TRBV6-1 with TRBJ2-1; tentatively, D is TRBD1 (5 bases). This CDR3 spans 17 amino acids. V lost 2 bases, J lost 4 bases, and 18 bases lay in between. The germline gives CDR1 MNHNS, CDR2 SASEGT. The CDR3 DNA sequence: TGTGCCAGCAGTGAAAGCAGGGCTCCGTCCCTTTACAATGAGCAGTTCTTC. As protein: CASSESRAPSLYNEQFF.

This clone was recorded a few times. The chain uses TRBV11-2 and TRBJ2-3; TRBD1 matches at 7 bases. V lost 5 bases to trimming and J lost 9 bases; unmatched junction nucleotides: 8. Looked up from germline, CDR1 is SGHAT and CDR2 is FQNNGV. The CDR3 length is 13 residues. CDR3 nucleotides: TGTGCCAGCAGCCCCGACAGGGTAGAGACGCAGTATTTT. Translation gives CASSPDRVETQYF. The entire variable domain, with the rest obtained from reference TRBV11-2 and TRBJ2-3, is as follows: EAGVAQSPRYKIIEKRQSVAFWCNPISGHATLYWYQQILGQGPKLLIQFQNNGVVDDSQLPKDRFSAERLKGVDSTLKIQPAKLEDSAVYLCASSPDRVETQYFGPGTRLTVL.

V usage is TRBV6-5 and J usage is TRBJ1-1, with D hard to call. V was pared by 0 bases and J by 3 bases, with 14 bases between. Germline CDR1 MNHEY, CDR2 SVGAGI. The CDR3 covers 16 residues. The CDR3 loop is CASSYSGLPPDTEAFF. The CDR3 coding sequence is TGTGCCAGCAGTTACTCGGGCCTTCCACCGGACACTGAAGCTTTCTTT.

This rearrangement joins TRBV20-1 to TRBJ2-7; D possibly corresponds to TRBD2 (6 bases). Trimming cost V 5 bases and J 7 bases, with 9 bases left between them. The CDR3 totals 10 residues. Germline V gives CDR1 DFQATT, CDR2 SNEGSKA (reference sequence). Written as DNA, the CDR3 is TGCAGTGCTGACGGGGGAGAGCAGTACTTC. Translated, it gives CSADGGEQYF.

The genes are TRBV6-5 and TRBJ1-2; 8 bases line up with TRBD1. The CDR3 consists of 15 residues. Germline V gives CDR1 MNHEY, CDR2 SVGAGI. V shed 2 bases, J shed 4 bases, and the junction held 6 bases outside the gene matches. The CDR3: CASSYDRGGVYGYTF. CDR3 DNA sequence: TGTGCCAGCAGTTACGACAGGGGAGGCGTCTATGGCTACACCTTC.

Comments on this clone: An end of the junction differs from the germline gene, which may be a read error. CDR3 protein: CASSPGAGHNSPLHF. Here the CDR3 DNA reads TGTGCTAGCAGCCCCGGGGCGGGGCATAATTCACCCCTCCACTTT. V and J are TRBV7-7 and TRBJ1-6, with D perhaps TRBD1 (5 bases). Germline-derived CDR1 and CDR2 are SSHAT and FNYEAQ (reference sequence). This CDR3 comprises 15 residues. The variable domain in full, with the rest retrieved from reference TRBV7-7 and TRBJ1-6, is GAGVSQSPRYKVTKRGQDVTLRCDPISSHATLYWYQQALGQGPEFLTYFNYEAQPDKSGLPSDRFSAERPEGSISTLTIQRTEQRDSAMYRCASSPGAGHNSPLHFGNGTRLTVT.

The chain is built from TRBV4-3 and TRBJ2-7; tentatively, D is TRBD2 (5 bases). Trimming pared 0 bases from V and 3 bases from J, leaving 6 bases between. Germline V gives CDR1 LGHNA, CDR2 YSLEER. The CDR3 runs to 13 residues. In DNA form, the CDR3 reads TGCGCCAGCAGCCAAGAAGAGGGCTACGAGCAGTACTTC. Encoded protein: CASSQEEGYEQYF.

V usage is TRBV27 and J usage is TRBJ2-5, with D perhaps TRBD2 (6 bases). Germline CDR1 and CDR2: MNHEY and SMNVEV (reference sequence). V dropped 4 bases and J dropped 5 bases, with 14 bases sitting between them. The length of the CDR3 is 14 residues. CDR3 loop: CASSWAARGETQYF. CDR3 coding DNA: TGTGCCAGCAGTTGGGCAGCCCGGGGGGAGACCCAGTACTTC.

The chain has TRBV6-6 and TRBJ2-7, with 8 bases lining up with TRBD2. The CDR3 is 14 residues long. After removal of 8 bases from V and 4 bases from J, the junction contained 10 bases not matched to a gene. Germline-derived CDR1 and CDR2 are MNHNY and SVGAGI (reference sequence). The chain's CDR3 is CASGQGRGAYEQYF. The CDR3 DNA reads as TGTGCCAGCGGGCAGGGGCGGGGGGCTTACGAGCAGTACTTC.

This chain links TRBV18 with TRBJ1-2; 7 nucleotides align to TRBD1. Germline V gene data show CDR1 as KGHSH and CDR2 as LQKENI. This CDR3 is 15 amino acids long. The ends lost 2 bases at V and 3 bases at J; junction bases unmatched: 6. CDR3 residues: CASSPFYGQDYGYTF. CDR3 coding DNA: TGTGCCAGCTCACCATTCTACGGACAGGACTATGGCTACACCTTC. Supplemented by reference TRBV18 and TRBJ1-2, the full variable domain reads NAGVMQNPRHLVRRRGQEARLRCSPMKGHSHVYWYRQLPEEGLKFMVYLQKENIIDESGMPKERFSAEFPKEGPSILRIQQVVRGDSAAYFCASSPFYGQDYGYTFGSGTRLTVV.